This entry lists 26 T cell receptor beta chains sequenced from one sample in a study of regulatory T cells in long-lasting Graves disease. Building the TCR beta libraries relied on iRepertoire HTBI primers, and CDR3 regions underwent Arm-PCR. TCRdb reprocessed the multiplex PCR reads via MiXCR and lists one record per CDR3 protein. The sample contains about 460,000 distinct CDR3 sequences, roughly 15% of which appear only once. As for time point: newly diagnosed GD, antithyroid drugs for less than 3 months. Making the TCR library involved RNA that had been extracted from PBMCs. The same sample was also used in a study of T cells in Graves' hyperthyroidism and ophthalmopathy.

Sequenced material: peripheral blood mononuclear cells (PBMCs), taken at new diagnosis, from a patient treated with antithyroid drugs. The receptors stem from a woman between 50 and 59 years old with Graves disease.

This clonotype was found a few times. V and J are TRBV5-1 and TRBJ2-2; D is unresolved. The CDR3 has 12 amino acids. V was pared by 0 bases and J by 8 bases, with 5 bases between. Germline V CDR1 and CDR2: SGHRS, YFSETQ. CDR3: CASSLVVGELFF. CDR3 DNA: TGCGCCAGCAGCTTGGTGGTGGGGGAGCTGTTTTTT.

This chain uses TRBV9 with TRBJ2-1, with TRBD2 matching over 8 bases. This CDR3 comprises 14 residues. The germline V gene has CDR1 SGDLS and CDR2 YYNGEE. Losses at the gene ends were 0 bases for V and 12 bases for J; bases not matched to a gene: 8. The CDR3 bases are TGTGCCAGCAGCGTAGGTATTAGCGGGAAACCGCAGTTCTTC. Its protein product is CASSVGISGKPQFF.

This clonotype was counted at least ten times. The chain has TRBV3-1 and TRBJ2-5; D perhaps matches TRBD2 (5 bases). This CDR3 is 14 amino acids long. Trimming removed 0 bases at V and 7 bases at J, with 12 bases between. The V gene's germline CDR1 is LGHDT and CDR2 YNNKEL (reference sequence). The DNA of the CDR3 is TGTGCCAGCAGCCAAGAAACTTGGGAGCGGACCCAGTACTTC. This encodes CASSQETWERTQYF.

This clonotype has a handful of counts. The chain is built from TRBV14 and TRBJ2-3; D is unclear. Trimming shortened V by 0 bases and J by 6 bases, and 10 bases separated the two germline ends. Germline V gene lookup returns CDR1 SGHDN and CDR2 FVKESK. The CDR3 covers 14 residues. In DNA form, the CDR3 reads TGTGCCAGCAGCCAAGATCCCCCCCCGGATACGCAGTATTTT. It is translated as CASSQDPPPDTQYF. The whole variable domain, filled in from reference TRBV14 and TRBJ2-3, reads EAGVTQFPSHSVIEKGQTVTLRCDPISGHDNLYWYRRVMGKEIKFLLHFVKESKQDESGMPNNRFLAERTGGTYSTLKVQPAELEDSGVYFCASSQDPPPDTQYFGPGTRLTVL.

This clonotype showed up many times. CDR3 nucleotide sequence: TGTGCCAGCAACACCCGGGGAGAAGAGACCCAGTACTTC. Translating it yields CASNTRGEETQYF. The chain has TRBV7-9 and TRBJ2-5; perhaps TRBD2 as D (5 bases). The germline V gene has CDR1 SEHNR and CDR2 FQNEAQ (reference sequence). V was cut by 7 bases and J by 3 bases, with 12 bases left in between. This CDR3 spans 13 amino acids.

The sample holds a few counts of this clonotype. The CDR3 DNA reads as TGTGCCAGCACCCTCTGGGGGTCCTATGGCTACACCTTC. Protein sequence: CASTLWGSYGYTF. The J gene is TRBJ1-2, the V gene TRBV6-1; possibly TRBD1 for D (5 bases). The germline V gene encodes CDR1 MNHNS and CDR2 SASEGT. The V gene lost 7 bases and the J gene lost 4 bases, with 13 bases spanning the gap. CDR3 length equals 13 residues.

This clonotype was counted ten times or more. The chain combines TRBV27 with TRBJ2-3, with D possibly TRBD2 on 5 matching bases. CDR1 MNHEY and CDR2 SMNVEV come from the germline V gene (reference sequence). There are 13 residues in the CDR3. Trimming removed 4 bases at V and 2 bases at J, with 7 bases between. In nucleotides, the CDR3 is TGTGCCAGCAGTTCGACTAACACAGATACGCAGTATTTT. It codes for CASSSTNTDTQYF.

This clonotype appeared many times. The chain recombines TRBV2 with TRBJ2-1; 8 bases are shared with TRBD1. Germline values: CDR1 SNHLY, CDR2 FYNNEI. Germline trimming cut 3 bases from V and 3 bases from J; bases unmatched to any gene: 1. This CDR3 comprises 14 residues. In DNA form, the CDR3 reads TGTGCCAGCAGTGAGGGACAGGTCTACAATGAGCAGTTCTTC. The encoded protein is CASSEGQVYNEQFF.

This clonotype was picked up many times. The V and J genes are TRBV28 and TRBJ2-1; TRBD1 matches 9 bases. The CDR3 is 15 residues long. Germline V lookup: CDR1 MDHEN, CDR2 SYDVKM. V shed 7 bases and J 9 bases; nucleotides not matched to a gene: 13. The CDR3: CASNLAGTGLGEQFF. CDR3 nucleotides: TGTGCCAGCAACCTCGCCGGGACAGGGCTTGGTGAGCAGTTCTTC.

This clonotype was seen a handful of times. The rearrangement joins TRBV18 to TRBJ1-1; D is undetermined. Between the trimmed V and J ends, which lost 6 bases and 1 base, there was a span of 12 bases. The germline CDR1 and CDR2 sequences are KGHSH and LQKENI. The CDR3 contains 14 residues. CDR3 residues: CASSPFDGNTEAFF. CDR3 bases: TGTGCCAGCTCCCCCTTCGACGGGAACACTGAAGCTTTCTTT.

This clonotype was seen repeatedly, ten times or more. The CDR3 reads CASGEGGPTDTQYF. The CDR3 DNA reads TGCGCCAGCGGAGAGGGAGGGCCGACAGATACGCAGTATTTT. V usage is TRBV5-1 and J usage is TRBJ2-3, with TRBD2 matching over 7 bases. The V gene's germline CDR1 is SGHRS and CDR2 YFSETQ. V shed 7 bases and J 3 bases; nucleotides not matched to a gene: 8. The CDR3 has 14 residues.

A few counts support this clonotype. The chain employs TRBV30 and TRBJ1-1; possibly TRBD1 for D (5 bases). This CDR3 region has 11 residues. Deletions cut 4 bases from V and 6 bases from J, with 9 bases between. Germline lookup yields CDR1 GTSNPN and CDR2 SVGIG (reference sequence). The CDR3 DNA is TGTGCCTGGAACGGGGGTTCTGAAGCTTTCTTT. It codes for CAWNGGSEAFF.

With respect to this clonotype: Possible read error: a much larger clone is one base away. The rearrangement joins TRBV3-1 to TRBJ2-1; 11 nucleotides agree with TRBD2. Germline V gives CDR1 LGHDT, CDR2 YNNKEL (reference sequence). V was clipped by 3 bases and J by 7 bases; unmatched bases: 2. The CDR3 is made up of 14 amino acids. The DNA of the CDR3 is TGTGCCAGCAGCCAGTCTAGCGGGAGGAATGAGCAGTTCTTC. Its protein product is CASSQSSGRNEQFF.

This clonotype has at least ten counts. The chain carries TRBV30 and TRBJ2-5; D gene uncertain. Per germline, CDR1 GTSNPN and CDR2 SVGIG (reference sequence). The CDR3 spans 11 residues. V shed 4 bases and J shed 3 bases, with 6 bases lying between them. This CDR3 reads CAWTREETQYF. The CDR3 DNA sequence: TGTGCCTGGACTCGTGAAGAGACCCAGTACTTC. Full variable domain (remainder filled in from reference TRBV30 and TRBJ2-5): SQTIHQWPATLVQPVGSPLSLECTVEGTSNPNLYWYRQAAGRGLQLLFYSVGIGQISSEVPQNLSASRPQDRQFILSSKKLLLSDSGFYLCAWTREETQYFGPGTRLLVL.

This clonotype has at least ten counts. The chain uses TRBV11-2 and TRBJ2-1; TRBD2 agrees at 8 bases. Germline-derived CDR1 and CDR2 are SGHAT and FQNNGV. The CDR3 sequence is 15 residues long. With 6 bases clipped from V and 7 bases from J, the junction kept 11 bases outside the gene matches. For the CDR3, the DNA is TGTGCCAGCAGAACTCTAGCGGGCTATGATAATGAGCAGTTCTTC. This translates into CASRTLAGYDNEQFF.

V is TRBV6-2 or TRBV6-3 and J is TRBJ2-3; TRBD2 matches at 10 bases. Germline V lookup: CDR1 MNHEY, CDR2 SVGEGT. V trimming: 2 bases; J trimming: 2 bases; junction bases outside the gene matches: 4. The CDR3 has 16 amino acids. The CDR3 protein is CASSYLSGRATDTQYF. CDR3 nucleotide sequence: TGTGCCAGCAGTTACCTCAGCGGGAGGGCCACAGATACGCAGTATTTT.

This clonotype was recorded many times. The CDR3 DNA is TGTGCCAGCAGTTTCAAGGGGGCTAGTCGCACAGATACGCAGTATTTT. Amino acid sequence: CASSFKGASRTDTQYF. This sequence joins TRBV27 and TRBJ2-3; 7 bases fit TRBD1. The CDR3 has 16 amino acids. The J segment lost 1 base and the V segment lost 3 bases, leaving 7 bases of the junction unmatched. The V gene's germline CDR1 is MNHEY and CDR2 SMNVEV (reference sequence).

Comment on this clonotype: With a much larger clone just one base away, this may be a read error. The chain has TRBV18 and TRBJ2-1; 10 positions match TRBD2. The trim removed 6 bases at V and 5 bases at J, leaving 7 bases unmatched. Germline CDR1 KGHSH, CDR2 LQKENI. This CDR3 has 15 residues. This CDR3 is CASSRTSGTDNEQFF. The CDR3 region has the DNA TGTGCCAGCTCGCGCACTAGCGGGACTGACAATGAGCAGTTCTTC.

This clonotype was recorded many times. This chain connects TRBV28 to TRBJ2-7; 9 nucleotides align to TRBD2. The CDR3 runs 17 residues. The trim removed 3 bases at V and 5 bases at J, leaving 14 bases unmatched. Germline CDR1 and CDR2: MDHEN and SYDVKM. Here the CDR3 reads CASSFGYKAGGPDEQYF. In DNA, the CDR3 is TGTGCCAGCAGTTTCGGTTATAAGGCGGGAGGGCCGGACGAGCAGTACTTC.

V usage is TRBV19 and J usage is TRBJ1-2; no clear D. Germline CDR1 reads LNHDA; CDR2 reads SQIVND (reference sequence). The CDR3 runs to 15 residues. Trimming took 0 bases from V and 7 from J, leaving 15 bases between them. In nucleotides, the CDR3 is TGTGCCAGTAGTATAGATTCGGCAGGTCAAGGTGGCTACACCTTC. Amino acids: CASSIDSAGQGGYTF. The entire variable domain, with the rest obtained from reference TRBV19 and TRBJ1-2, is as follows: DGGITQSPKYLFRKEGQNVTLSCEQNLNHDAMYWYRQDPGQGLRLIYYSQIVNDFQKGDIAEGYSVSREKKESFPLTVTSAQKNPTAFYLCASSIDSAGQGGYTFGSGTRLTVV.

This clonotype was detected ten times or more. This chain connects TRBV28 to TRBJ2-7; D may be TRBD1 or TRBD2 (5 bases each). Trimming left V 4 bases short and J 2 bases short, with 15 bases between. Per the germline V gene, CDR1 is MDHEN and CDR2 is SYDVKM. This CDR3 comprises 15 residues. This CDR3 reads CASSSPGADAYEQYF. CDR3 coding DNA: TGTGCCAGCAGTTCCCCCGGGGCGGATGCCTACGAGCAGTACTTC.

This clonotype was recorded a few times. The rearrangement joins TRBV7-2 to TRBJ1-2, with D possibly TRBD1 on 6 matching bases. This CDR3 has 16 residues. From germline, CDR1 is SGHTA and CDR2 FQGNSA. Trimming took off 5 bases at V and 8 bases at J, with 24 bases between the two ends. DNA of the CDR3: TGTGCCAGCAGCATCGAATCTAGGGGGAGTAGAGGCGGCTACACCTTC. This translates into CASSIESRGSRGGYTF.

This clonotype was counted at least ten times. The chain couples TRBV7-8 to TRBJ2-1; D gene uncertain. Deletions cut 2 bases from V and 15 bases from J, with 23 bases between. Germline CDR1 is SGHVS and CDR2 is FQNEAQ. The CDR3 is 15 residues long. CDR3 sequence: CASSLRITTHSYLFF. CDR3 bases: TGTGCCAGCAGCTTACGTATCACTACCCATTCCTATCTGTTCTTC.

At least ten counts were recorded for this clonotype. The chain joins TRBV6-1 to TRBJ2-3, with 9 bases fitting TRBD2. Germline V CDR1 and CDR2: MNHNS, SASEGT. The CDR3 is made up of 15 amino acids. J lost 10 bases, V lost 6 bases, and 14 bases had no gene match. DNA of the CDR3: TGTGCCAGCAGAACGGACAGCGGGGGGTTCAGGGCGCAGTATTTT. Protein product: CASRTDSGGFRAQYF.

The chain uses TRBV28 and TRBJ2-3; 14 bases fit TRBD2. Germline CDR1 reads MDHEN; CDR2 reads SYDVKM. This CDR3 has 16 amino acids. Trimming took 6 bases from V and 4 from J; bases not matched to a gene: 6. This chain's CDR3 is CASRGTSGSLADTQYF. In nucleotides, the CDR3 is TGTGCCAGCAGGGGGACTAGCGGGAGTCTCGCAGATACGCAGTATTTT.

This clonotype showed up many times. CDR3 DNA sequence: TGTGCCAGCAGCCAAGTCGGGCGGGAACCCTATGGCTACACCTTC. This codes for CASSQVGREPYGYTF. The V gene is TRBV3-1, the J gene TRBJ1-2; D is unclear. Deletions cut 1 base from V and 4 bases from J, with 13 bases between. The CDR3 has 15 amino acids. Per the germline V gene, CDR1 is LGHDT and CDR2 is YNNKEL (reference sequence).